This entry features one T cell receptor beta chain sequence. The data stem from a study of cytomegalovirus exposure and HLA in healthy donors. Study as a whole: The approximately 110 validation repertoires were reported in a later analysis to have been generated on the same platform as the roughly 670 first-cohort repertoires.

The ends lost 4 bases at V and 4 bases at J; junction bases unmatched: 11. The CDR3 has 15 residues. The germline CDR1 and CDR2 sequences are SGHKS and YYEKEE (reference sequence). Sequencing used immunoSEQ multiplex PCR; TCRdb keeps in-frame clones, though not all of them. The table records about 130,000 clones, 75% to 90% of them present only once. The chain recombines TRBV5-5 with TRBJ2-7; 7 nucleotides line up with TRBD1. Sequenced material: PBMCs. This TCR was recovered from a woman between 18 and 29 years old in good health and CMV-seropositive. The CDR3 coding sequence is TGTGCCAGCAGCAAATCCGGGACAGTTCAATACGAGCAGTACTTC. Translation gives CASSKSGTVQYEQYF.